This T cell receptor (beta chain) is drawn from a study of T cell responses to AZD1222 COVID-19 vaccine. Study-wide points: Nearly half of spike-specific TCRs reportedly target unmutated variant regions.

A remark on this clone: Its antigen is not identified.

The germline CDR1 and CDR2 sequences are LNHDA and SQIVND (reference sequence). The CDR3 is 15 amino acids. V shed 3 bases and J shed 3 bases, with 11 bases lying between them. Assay: immunoSEQ multiplex PCR; the TCRdb copy retains only in-frame clones and omits some. The top ten clones hold around 4.4% of a sample with about 130,000 clones, 75% to 90% of them seen once. The material was peripheral blood, obtained 28 days after the second AZD1222 dose. This TCR was sampled from an adult who received the AZD1222 COVID-19 vaccine. The genes are TRBV19 and TRBJ2-2; no clear D. The DNA of the CDR3 is TGTGCCAGTAGTATCAGAGAACCCGACACCGGGGAGCTGTTTTTT. As protein: CASSIREPDTGELFF.